The rows below give T cell receptor beta chains drawn from one sample of a study of T cell repertoires in cytomegalovirus infection. No antigens are known for them. TCRdb reprocessed the reads with MiXCR, giving one entry per CDR3 protein. The sample has roughly 220,000 distinct CDR3 sequences, 30% to 45% seen once. Sequenced material: CD8+ T cells from cultured PBMCs, taken from culture after CMV antigen stimulation. The receptors stem from a human donor in good health (CMV status not recorded). Some clones in this sample may be carry-over from other donors' samples. Each CDR3 is given with its conserved first and last residue. A D gene is named only where the DNA matches it firmly. Some rows mark clone size as missing; the rest say once, few, many or name a class of expanded clone.

v_gene: TRBV6-1
j_gene: TRBJ1-1
d_gene: NA
abundance: few
CDR3nt: TGTGCCAGCAGGGAGGGCATGACCAACACTGAAGCTTTCTTT
CDR3aa: CASREGMTNTEAFF

v_gene: TRBV12-3/TRBV12-4
j_gene: TRBJ2-1
d_gene: TRBD2
abundance: NA
CDR3nt: TGTGCCAGCAGTCCTCCCGGGCGCGGGGGGCGAGGAGAGCAGTTCTTC
CDR3aa: CASSPPGRGGRGEQFF

v_gene: TRBV7-8
j_gene: TRBJ2-1
d_gene: TRBD2
abundance: many
CDR3nt: TGTGCCAGCAGCCCACTAGCGGGGGGGTCCAATGAGCAGTTCTTC
CDR3aa: CASSPLAGGSNEQFF

v_gene: TRBV28
j_gene: TRBJ2-5
d_gene: TRBD2
abundance: NA
CDR3nt: TGTGCCAGCCTCGGGGCGGGAGGGAGAGTGGAGACCCAGTACTTC
CDR3aa: CASLGAGGRVETQYF

v_gene: TRBV27
j_gene: TRBJ1-5
d_gene: NA
abundance: once
CDR3nt: TGTGCCAGCAGTCCCACAGTCAGGGACCGCAATCAGCCCCAGCATTTT
CDR3aa: CASSPTVRDRNQPQHF

v_gene: TRBV12-3/TRBV12-4
j_gene: TRBJ2-5
d_gene: TRBD2
abundance: NA
CDR3nt: TGTGCCAGCAGTTTAGGTACTAGCGTTGAGACCCAGTACTTC
CDR3aa: CASSLGTSVETQYF

v_gene: TRBV9
j_gene: TRBJ1-2
d_gene: NA
abundance: once
CDR3nt: TGTGCCAGCAGCCCGAGCAATAACTATGGCTACACCTTC
CDR3aa: CASSPSNNYGYTF

v_gene: TRBV4-1
j_gene: TRBJ1-1
d_gene: NA
abundance: NA
CDR3nt: TGCGCCAGCAGCCAAGACAGGGTTGGCACTGAAGCTTTCTTT
CDR3aa: CASSQDRVGTEAFF

v_gene: TRBV5-1
j_gene: TRBJ2-7
d_gene: NA
abundance: NA
CDR3nt: TGCGCCAGCAGCGCGACTAGTCACGAGCAGTACTTC
CDR3aa: CASSATSHEQYF

v_gene: TRBV27
j_gene: TRBJ1-2
d_gene: TRBD1
abundance: NA
CDR3nt: TGTGCCAGCAGTTTATATAGACCGGGACAGGGATATGGCTACACCTTC
CDR3aa: CASSLYRPGQGYGYTF

v_gene: TRBV5-4
j_gene: TRBJ1-2
d_gene: TRBD1
abundance: NA
CDR3nt: TGTGCCAGCAGCTTGGGGGACAGGGTTCAAGCTAACTATGGCTACACCTTC
CDR3aa: CASSLGDRVQANYGYTF

v_gene: TRBV11-2
j_gene: TRBJ2-5
d_gene: NA
abundance: NA
CDR3nt: TGTGCCAGCAGTTCTCTCCGGGGCCCTCAAGAGACCCAGTACTTC
CDR3aa: CASSSLRGPQETQYF

v_gene: TRBV6-1
j_gene: TRBJ2-5
d_gene: NA
abundance: many
CDR3nt: TGTGCCAGCAGAAGGGGGGTAGGAGAGACCCAGTACTTC
CDR3aa: CASRRGVGETQYF

v_gene: TRBV14
j_gene: TRBJ2-3
d_gene: NA
abundance: few
CDR3nt: TGTGCCAGCAGCCAATACATGGGGAGAGATACGCAGTATTTT
CDR3aa: CASSQYMGRDTQYF

v_gene: TRBV12-3/TRBV12-4
j_gene: TRBJ2-2
d_gene: NA
abundance: few
CDR3nt: TGTGCCAGCGGCCCTACGAACACCGGGGAGCTGTTTTTT
CDR3aa: CASGPTNTGELFF

v_gene: TRBV11-2
j_gene: TRBJ2-7
d_gene: NA
abundance: NA
CDR3nt: TGTGCCAGCCAGGGAGGCCGGCCGGAGCAGTACTTC
CDR3aa: CASQGGRPEQYF

v_gene: TRBV6-6
j_gene: TRBJ1-2
d_gene: TRBD1
abundance: NA
CDR3nt: TGTGCCAGCAGTTACTCGAAGGACAGGGGGACCTCTAACTATGGCTACACCTTC
CDR3aa: CASSYSKDRGTSNYGYTF

v_gene: TRBV20-1
j_gene: TRBJ1-1
d_gene: NA
abundance: once
CDR3nt: TGCAGTGCGCCTGGGGAAACTGAAGCTTTCTTT
CDR3aa: CSAPGETEAFF

v_gene: TRBV12-5
j_gene: TRBJ1-5
d_gene: TRBD1
abundance: few
CDR3nt: TGTGCTAGTGGTTTGGGCTCCTTAACCGACAGGGAGGATAGCAATCAGCCCCAGCATTTT
CDR3aa: CASGLGSLTDREDSNQPQHF

v_gene: TRBV10-3
j_gene: TRBJ1-1
d_gene: TRBD1
abundance: few
CDR3nt: TGTGCCATCAGTGAGTCGTACACAGGGGGCTCGAACACTGAAGCTTTCTTT
CDR3aa: CAISESYTGGSNTEAFF